One sample yielded the 26 T cell receptor beta chains listed below, sequenced in a study of low-dose radiotherapy and immunotherapy resistance in tumors. TRAV and TRBV primers primed cDNA for both TCRalpha and TCRbeta. Both a constant-region primer and a V-primer adapter served to amplify TCRs across roughly 20 PCR cycles. MiXCR was run by TCRdb on the reads, yielding one entry per CDR3 protein. This sample has around 90,000 distinct CDR3 sequences, with 18% found just once. Time point reported: before trial treatment. The input for sequencing was PBMCs, taken before treatment. These TCRs come from a male donor with prostate cancer.

This clonotype was seen at least ten times. The gene calls are TRBV6-2 or TRBV6-3 and TRBJ2-1; D unclear. V was shortened by 7 bases and J by 6 bases, with 7 bases between the two germline ends. CDR1 and CDR2 (germline): MNHEY, SVGEGT. The CDR3 is made up of 11 amino acids. CDR3 DNA: TGTGCCAGCACTTCTAGCAATGAGCAGTTCTTC. The encoded protein is CASTSSNEQFF.

The chain has TRBV15 and TRBJ2-2; TRBD1 matches 7 bases. The CDR3 loop spans 14 amino acids. The J segment lost 9 bases and the V segment lost 4 bases, leaving 8 bases of the junction unmatched. Germline V lookup: CDR1 LNHNV, CDR2 YYDKDF (reference sequence). CDR3 in amino acids: CATSIRQGHRELFF. CDR3 coding DNA: TGTGCCACCAGCATAAGACAGGGACACCGGGAGCTGTTTTTT. Full variable domain (remainder filled in from reference TRBV15 and TRBJ2-2): DAMVIQNPRYQVTQFGKPVTLSCSQTLNHNVMYWYQQKSSQAPKLLFHYYDKDFNNEADTPDNFQSRRPNTSFCFLDIRSPGLGDTAMYLCATSIRQGHRELFFGEGSRLTVL.

This clonotype has a count of ten or more. The rearrangement links TRBV6-2 or TRBV6-3 to TRBJ1-1; 9 bases are a match to TRBD1. Germline CDR1 reads MNHEY; CDR2 reads SVGEGT. This CDR3 has 16 amino acids. J lost 9 bases, V lost 4 bases, and 15 bases had no gene match. The CDR3 here is CASSSGQGIGESQAFF. The DNA of the CDR3 is TGTGCCAGCAGTTCAGGACAGGGGATAGGTGAGAGTCAAGCTTTCTTT.

This clonotype was seen a few times. The chain joins TRBV13 to TRBJ1-2; 11 bases match TRBD1. This CDR3 has 15 residues. Looked up from germline, CDR1 is PRHDT and CDR2 is FYEKMQ (reference sequence). V was pared by 5 bases and J by 8 bases, with 10 bases of the junction left unmatched. The CDR3 sequence: CASSSGQGAVGGYTF. The CDR3 nucleotides read TGTGCCAGCAGCAGTGGACAGGGGGCGGTTGGGGGCTACACCTTC.

This clonotype appeared a single time. The genes are TRBV6-4 and TRBJ1-2; 12 bases match TRBD1. Germline trimming cut 5 bases from V and 7 bases from J; bases unmatched to any gene: 5. CDR3 length: 14 residues. Germline CDR1 reads MRHNA; CDR2 reads SNTAGT. CDR3 coding DNA: TGTGCCAGCAGTTCCGGGACAGGGGGCCTTGGCTACACCTTC. It is translated as CASSSGTGGLGYTF.

This clonotype was found many times. This sequence joins TRBV28 and TRBJ2-2; D gene unclear. Germline-derived CDR1 and CDR2 are MDHEN and SYDVKM. Between the trimmed V and J ends, which lost 5 bases and 3 bases, there was a span of 13 bases. This CDR3 has 15 residues. DNA for the CDR3: TGTGCCAGCAGTAGTGGTGGTGCACACACCGGGGAGCTGTTTTTT. Amino acid sequence: CASSSGGAHTGELFF.

V usage is TRBV7-3 and J usage is TRBJ2-3, with D unclear. Germline CDR1 reads SGHTA; CDR2 reads FQGTGA. The CDR3 has 15 amino acids. Trimming removed 5 bases from V and 0 bases from J, with 12 bases in between. CDR3 sequence (DNA): TGTGCCAGCAGCCCACAAGGTCTCAGCACAGATACGCAGTATTTT. Its translation is CASSPQGLSTDTQYF.

This clonotype was detected many times. The CDR3 spells CASGEQAKNTEAFF. The CDR3 region has the DNA TGTGCCAGCGGCGAACAGGCCAAGAACACTGAAGCTTTCTTT. The chain combines TRBV6-6 with TRBJ1-1; weak D call: TRBD1 (5 bases). CDR3 length: 14 residues. Trimming removed 8 bases at V and 1 base at J, with 14 bases between. The germline V gene has CDR1 MNHNY and CDR2 SVGAGI (reference sequence).

This clonotype occurred many times. The chain recombines TRBV24-1 with TRBJ1-5; TRBD1 is a possible D gene (6 bases). Per the germline V gene, CDR1 is KGHDR and CDR2 is SFDVKD. V lost 6 bases and J 1 base, leaving 9 bases between the germline ends. This CDR3 has 14 residues. CDR3 DNA sequence: TGTGCCACCAGTACGGGACAAAGCAATCAGCCCCAGCATTTT. As protein: CATSTGQSNQPQHF.

This clonotype has at least ten counts. The gene calls are TRBV10-3 and TRBJ1-5, with D hard to call. The CDR3 totals 13 residues. Germline CDR1 reads ENHRY; CDR2 reads SYGVKD. V shed 8 bases and J shed 1 base, with 9 bases lying between them. The CDR3 DNA is TGTGCCATCGGTTCGGGGAGCAATCAGCCCCAGCATTTT. Encoded protein: CAIGSGSNQPQHF.

This clonotype was counted ten times or more. The CDR3 loop reads CASGRTSYEQYF. In DNA, the CDR3 is TGTGCTAGTGGTAGAACTAGCTACGAGCAGTACTTC. V gene TRBV12-5 combines with J gene TRBJ2-7, with TRBD2 as a possible D gene (5 bases). There are 12 residues in the CDR3. Trimming cost V 5 bases and J 3 bases, with 8 bases left between them. Germline V gene data show CDR1 as LGHNT and CDR2 as FRNRAP.

This clonotype has at least ten counts. The chain is built from TRBV12-2 and TRBJ2-7; the D call in the table, TRBD2, was not verified against the DNA. TRBV12-2 is marked as a pseudogene. The CDR3 contains 15 residues. CDR3 protein: CASRPRVAGSYEQYF. CDR3 DNA: TGTGCAAGTCGCCCGCGGGTAGCGGGATCCTACGAGCAGTACTTC.

This clonotype occurred many times. The chain links TRBV7-9 to TRBJ2-5; D is undetermined. The CDR3 runs 13 residues. V lost 3 bases and J 5 bases, leaving 10 bases between the germline ends. Germline CDR1 SEHNR, CDR2 FQNEAQ (reference sequence). The CDR3 nucleotides are TGTGCCAGCAGCTTGGGCCCGGCGGAGACCCAGTACTTC. It translates to CASSLGPAETQYF. Drawing the rest from reference TRBV7-9 and TRBJ2-5, the complete variable domain is DTGVSQNPRHKITKRGQNVTFRCDPISEHNRLYWYRQTLGQGPEFLTYFQNEAQLEKSRLLSDRFSAERPKGSFSTLEIQRTEQGDSAMYLCASSLGPAETQYFGPGTRLLVL.

In its sample, this clonotype was seen many times. CDR3 in DNA: TGTGCCAGCAGCGCCCGGGGGTTCACAGATACGCAGTATTTT. Protein sequence: CASSARGFTDTQYF. The chain recombines TRBV13 with TRBJ2-3; D is possibly TRBD2 (6 bases). CDR3 length: 14 amino acids. In germline, CDR1 is PRHDT, CDR2 FYEKMQ (reference sequence). V gave up 5 bases and J gave up 2 bases, with 11 bases separating them.

This clonotype came up a few times. The rearrangement links TRBV24-1 to TRBJ2-7; D is possibly TRBD1 (6 bases). The ends were cut back, 6 bases at V and 6 bases at J, with 11 bases in the middle. The germline gives CDR1 KGHDR, CDR2 SFDVKD. The CDR3 contains 12 residues. CDR3 amino acids: CATSPGAPEQYF. The CDR3 DNA reads TGTGCCACCAGTCCAGGGGCTCCCGAGCAGTACTTC.

Ten or more counts support this clonotype. J is TRBJ2-1 and V is TRBV11-2; 11 bases agree with TRBD2. Trimming removed 0 bases from V and 8 bases from J; junction bases left unmatched: 3. The CDR3 contains 15 residues. The germline CDR1 and CDR2 sequences are SGHAT and FQNNGV. The CDR3, as DNA: TGTGCCAGCAGCTTAGAAGTAGCGGGGGGGCATGAGCAGTTCTTC. The encoded protein is CASSLEVAGGHEQFF.

This clonotype was found many times. The V and J genes are TRBV20-1 and TRBJ2-7, with D tentatively TRBD1 or TRBD2 (5 bases each). Trimming took off 7 bases at V and 6 bases at J, with 16 bases between the two ends. CDR3 length: 12 amino acids. Germline CDR1 DFQATT, CDR2 SNEGSKA (reference sequence). The CDR3 sequence: CSVFQGVGEQYF. In nucleotides, the CDR3 is TGCAGTGTTTTCCAGGGAGTTGGCGAGCAGTACTTC.

At least ten counts were recorded for this clonotype. The chain recombines TRBV12-3 or TRBV12-4 with TRBJ1-6, with TRBD1 as a possible D gene (5 bases). With 8 bases removed from V and 8 bases from J, the gap between germline ends came to 13 bases. The CDR3 has 13 residues. The CDR3 protein is CASCQGKYSPLHF. DNA for the CDR3: TGTGCCAGCTGCCAGGGAAAATATTCACCCCTCCACTTT.

This clonotype was recorded at least ten times. The chain has TRBV5-5 and TRBJ2-5; 8 positions agree with TRBD1. Per the germline V gene, CDR1 is SGHKS and CDR2 is YYEKEE (reference sequence). The CDR3 totals 16 residues. Unmatched junction bases numbered 9, after V lost 0 bases and J lost 5 bases. The CDR3 loop reads CASSLGTGSFYETQYF. The CDR3 bases are TGTGCCAGCAGCTTGGGGACAGGGTCGTTCTACGAGACCCAGTACTTC. The whole variable domain, filled in from reference TRBV5-5 and TRBJ2-5, reads DAGVTQSPTHLIKTRGQQVTLRCSPISGHKSVSWYQQVLGQGPQFIFQYYEKEERGRGNFPDRFSARQFPNYSSELNVNALLLGDSALYLCASSLGTGSFYETQYFGPGTRLLVL.

This clonotype appeared many times. The chain is built from TRBV4-1 and TRBJ2-7; D is possibly TRBD1 (6 bases). Trimming shortened V by 4 bases and J by 7 bases, and 20 bases separated the two germline ends. Germline CDR1 and CDR2: MGHRA and YSYEKL. This CDR3 is built from 15 residues. CDR3: CASSLSNLQGREQYF. CDR3 sequence (DNA): TGCGCCAGCAGCCTAAGCAACCTACAGGGACGGGAGCAGTACTTC.

This clonotype was seen repeatedly, ten times or more. The chain couples TRBV12-3 or TRBV12-4 to TRBJ2-5; a weak D match, TRBD2 (6 bases). Trimming shortened V by 7 bases and J by 2 bases, and 14 bases separated the two germline ends. The CDR3 is 14 residues long. This CDR3 reads CASNYRREQETQYF. CDR3 in DNA: TGTGCCAGCAATTACAGGAGGGAACAAGAGACCCAGTACTTC.

The chain combines TRBV6-5 with TRBJ2-7; TRBD1 is a possible D gene (6 bases). CDR1 and CDR2 (germline): MNHEY, SVGAGI. V lost 0 bases and J lost 1, with 10 bases in between. The CDR3 runs to 15 residues. CDR3 in DNA: TGTGCCAGCAGTTACTCCCGGGACAATTCCTACGAGCAGTACTTC. Protein: CASSYSRDNSYEQYF.

This clonotype was detected many times. The chain combines TRBV12-3 or TRBV12-4 with TRBJ2-7; 10 bases are a match to TRBD1. The CDR3 extends over 14 amino acids. J was trimmed by 6 bases and V by 5 bases; bases with no gene match: 7. The CDR3 bases are TGTGCCAGCAGTCCCGGGACAGGGGACCGCGAGCAGTACTTC. Its translation is CASSPGTGDREQYF.

Points on this clonotype: A read error is likely here: a far larger clone is one base away. Because the CDR3 is missing its conserved closing phenylalanine or tryptophan, this is likely a read error. This CDR3 reads CASSLTSGNLNEQFL. CDR3 DNA: TGTGCCAGCAGTTTGACTAGCGGGAATCTCAATGAGCAGTTCCTC. The chain carries TRBV6-5 and TRBJ2-1, with 11 bases matching TRBD2. The CDR3 extends over 15 amino acids. The germline V gene has CDR1 MNHEY and CDR2 SVGAGI. Unmatched junction bases numbered 5, after V lost 4 bases and J lost 6 bases.

This clonotype showed up many times. The CDR3 spells CASSLVGGNSGANVLTF. CDR3 bases: TGTGCCAGCAGCTTAGTAGGGGGAAACTCTGGGGCCAACGTCCTGACTTTC. This chain uses TRBV7-9 with TRBJ2-6, with a weak D call TRBD1 (6 bases). The CDR3 is 17 amino acids. Germline assignment: CDR1 SEHNR and CDR2 FQNEAQ (reference sequence). V lost 1 base, J lost 0 bases, and 10 bases lay in between.

In its sample, this clonotype was seen many times. The J gene is TRBJ2-7, the V gene TRBV12-3 or TRBV12-4; no clear D gene. The length of the CDR3 is 13 residues. Between the trimmed V and J ends, which lost 5 bases and 0 bases, there was a span of 8 bases. The CDR3 loop reads CASSLRTSYEQYF. CDR3 in DNA: TGTGCCAGCAGTCTTCGCACCTCCTACGAGCAGTACTTC.